The 30 T cell receptor beta chains below were found in one sample sequenced in a study of cytomegalovirus exposure and HLA in healthy donors. With 60 Vbeta and 13 Jbeta primers, the PCR was carried out. Clones were sequenced by immunoSEQ multiplex PCR, and TCRdb holds only the in-frame ones, with some missing. The sample shows some 150,000 clones, less than 85% of them seen only once. Material: PBMCs. The receptors come from a man aged 35 to 55 in good health and CMV-seronegative.

This clone was seen just once. CDR3 region: CASSLGGPSTDTQYF. The CDR3 DNA reads as TGTGCCAGCAGCTTGGGGGGGCCTTCCACAGATACGCAGTATTTT. The V call is TRBV7-2, the J call TRBJ2-3; D is perhaps TRBD2 (7 bases). Trimming took off 3 bases at V and 2 bases at J, with 12 bases between the two ends. This CDR3 is built from 15 residues. Germline values: CDR1 SGHTA, CDR2 FQGNSA.

The genes are TRBV6-5 and TRBJ1-3; D is uncertain. The CDR3 runs 16 residues. The V and J ends lost 2 bases and 0 bases respectively, with 11 bases between them. CDR1 is MNHEY, CDR2 SVGAGI, per germline. The DNA for the CDR3 is TGTGCCAGCAGTTACGGCTGGGAGACCTCTGGAAACACCATATATTTT. Translated, it gives CASSYGWETSGNTIYF.

The CDR3 DNA is TGTGCCGTACAGGGGGGGGGCGACACCGGGGAGCTGTTTTTT. Its translation is CAVQGGGDTGELFF. The rearrangement joins TRBV28 to TRBJ2-2; D is possibly TRBD1 (8 bases). The ends were cut back, 11 bases at V and 3 bases at J, with 16 bases in the middle. The CDR3 is 14 amino acids. Germline V gene lookup returns CDR1 MDHEN and CDR2 SYDVKM.

The V call is TRBV13, the J call TRBJ1-1, with D possibly being TRBD1 (5 bases). The V end was cut by 1 base, the J end by 0 bases, with 6 bases between. This CDR3 is built from 14 residues. Germline CDR1 is PRHDT and CDR2 is FYEKMQ (reference sequence). CDR3 nucleotides: TGTGCCAGCAGCTTAGAGGGGATGAACACTGAAGCTTTCTTT. This gives the protein CASSLEGMNTEAFF.

The rearrangement links TRBV7-9 to TRBJ2-5; TRBD1 is a possible D gene (6 bases). Germline-derived CDR1 and CDR2 are SEHNR and FQNEAQ (reference sequence). With 7 bases removed from V and 4 bases from J, the gap between germline ends came to 16 bases. The CDR3 has 14 residues. Here the CDR3 DNA reads TGTGCCAGCAACATCGGGCAGGGGAGAGAGACCCAGTACTTC. Translated, it gives CASNIGQGRETQYF.

The chain carries TRBV7-2 and TRBJ2-7; possible D gene TRBD1, 6 bases. The length of the CDR3 is 14 residues. Trimming removed 5 bases from V and 7 bases from J, with 18 bases in between. The germline gives CDR1 SGHTA, CDR2 FQGNSA. The CDR3 loop is CASSPGQNSREQYF. The CDR3 bases are TGTGCCAGCAGCCCCGGACAGAACAGTAGAGAGCAGTACTTC. The complete variable domain, with remaining parts taken from reference TRBV7-2 and TRBJ2-7, reads GAGVSQSPSNKVTEKGKDVELRCDPISGHTALYWYRQSLGQGLEFLIYFQGNSAPDKSGLPSDRFSAERTGGSVSTLTIQRTQQEDSAVYLCASSPGQNSREQYFGPGTRLTVT.

The genes are TRBV5-1 and TRBJ2-7, with D perhaps matching TRBD1 (5 bases). The CDR3 loop spans 12 amino acids. Trimming left V 0 bases short and J 9 bases short, with 10 bases between. CDR1 and CDR2 (germline): SGHRS, YFSETQ. Here the CDR3 reads CASSLGQGGQYF. The CDR3 DNA follows: TGCGCCAGCAGCTTGGGCCAGGGCGGGCAGTACTTC.

This chain uses TRBV25-1 with TRBJ2-7, with D unclear. Germline V CDR1 and CDR2: MGHDK, SYGVNS. The CDR3 length is 10 residues. The V gene lost 8 bases and the J gene lost 3 bases, with 5 bases spanning the gap. The CDR3 reads CASAGYEQYF. The CDR3 DNA is TGTGCCAGCGCCGGCTACGAGCAGTACTTC.

The V and J genes are TRBV6-6 and TRBJ2-3, with TRBD2 as a possible D gene (7 bases). The CDR3 is 16 amino acids. With 0 bases removed from V and 1 base from J, the gap between germline ends came to 11 bases. Germline-derived CDR1 and CDR2 are MNHNY and SVGAGI (reference sequence). The CDR3 reads CASSYSGGGGTDTQYF. The CDR3 nucleotides are TGTGCCAGCAGTTACTCGGGAGGGGGGGGCACAGATACGCAGTATTTT.

The CDR3 DNA reads as TGTGCCAGCAGCGATAGTACGTACGAGCAGTACTTC. The encoded protein is CASSDSTYEQYF. This chain connects TRBV7-2 to TRBJ2-7; no reliable D call. With 5 bases removed from V and 4 bases from J, the gap between germline ends came to 9 bases. Germline lookup yields CDR1 SGHTA and CDR2 FQGNSA. The CDR3 totals 12 residues. The full variable domain, rest sourced from reference TRBV7-2 and TRBJ2-7, is GAGVSQSPSNKVTEKGKDVELRCDPISGHTALYWYRQSLGQGLEFLIYFQGNSAPDKSGLPSDRFSAERTGGSVSTLTIQRTQQEDSAVYLCASSDSTYEQYFGPGTRLTVT.

The chain employs TRBV6-5 and TRBJ1-6; 8 bases align to TRBD1. J lost 11 bases, V lost 5 bases, and 11 bases had no gene match. Germline assignment: CDR1 MNHEY and CDR2 SVGAGI. The CDR3 covers 15 residues. CDR3 loop: CASSPGQESLTPLHF. The CDR3 bases are TGTGCCAGCAGTCCGGGACAGGAATCTTTGACACCCCTCCACTTT.

CDR3 DNA sequence: TGTGCCAGCAGCTCCCTCAACATGAACACTGAAGCTTTCTTT. It codes for CASSSLNMNTEAFF. The V call is TRBV7-8, the J call TRBJ1-1; D is unresolved. The CDR3 spans 14 residues. Germline V gives CDR1 SGHVS, CDR2 FQNEAQ. V lost 4 bases to trimming and J lost 0 bases, with 9 bases between them.

This chain joins TRBV5-1 and TRBJ2-7; 10 bases map to TRBD2. The CDR3 has 16 residues. V trimming: 3 bases; J trimming: 5 bases; junction bases outside the gene matches: 11. The V gene's germline CDR1 is SGHRS and CDR2 YFSETQ. CDR3 bases: TGCGCCAGCAGCTCTTTCCTGGCTAGCGGGGGAAACGAGCAGTACTTC. It is translated as CASSSFLASGGNEQYF.

This sequence joins TRBV15 and TRBJ2-2; a weak D match, TRBD1 (6 bases). The V gene's germline CDR1 is LNHNV and CDR2 YYDKDF (reference sequence). The V gene lost 4 bases and the J gene lost 1 base, with 10 bases spanning the gap. The CDR3 totals 15 residues. CDR3 residues: CATSNPGQNTGELFF. Here the CDR3 DNA reads TGTGCCACCAGCAACCCGGGACAGAACACCGGGGAGCTGTTTTTT.

This clone was seen a single time. One end of the junction is discordant with germline, which a read error may explain. The rearrangement uses TRBV11-2 and TRBJ2-7; 7 nucleotides agree with TRBD1. Germline V gives CDR1 SGHAT, CDR2 FQNNGV. The CDR3 length is 12 residues. Here the CDR3 DNA reads TGTGCCAGCAGCTTGGCGTCGACAGGGCCCGTCTTC. Its translation: CASSLASTGPVF.

This chain connects TRBV4-1 to TRBJ1-4; 9 bases fit TRBD1. Germline values: CDR1 MGHRA, CDR2 YSYEKL. With 0 bases clipped from V and 6 bases from J, the junction kept 2 bases outside the gene matches. CDR3 length equals 15 residues. The CDR3 DNA reads TGCGCCAGCAGCCAAGACACAGGGGGCGATGAAAAACTGTTTTTT. This encodes CASSQDTGGDEKLFF.

This chain uses TRBV29-1 with TRBJ2-3, with 14 bases identical to TRBD2. This CDR3 spans 16 amino acids. J was trimmed by 5 bases and V by 4 bases; bases with no gene match: 8. CDR1 and CDR2 (germline): SQVTM, ANQGSEA. The CDR3 bases are TGCAGCGTTGTGGCTCCGGGACTAGCGGGGGAAGATACGCAGTATTTT. Amino acids: CSVVAPGLAGEDTQYF.

The gene calls are TRBV19 and TRBJ2-7, with 10 bases aligning to TRBD2. Germline V gene data show CDR1 as LNHDA and CDR2 as SQIVND (reference sequence). This CDR3 comprises 13 residues. Trimming cost V 5 bases and J 5 bases; bases outside gene matches: 3. CDR3 DNA: TGTGCCAGTAGTGCTAGCGGGGGTGACGAGCAGTACTTC. This gives the protein CASSASGGDEQYF.

The genes are TRBV7-8 and TRBJ1-5; D unclear. The CDR3 runs 15 residues. Germline lookup yields CDR1 SGHVS and CDR2 FQNEAQ. Trimming left V 1 base short and J 3 bases short, with 10 bases between. CDR3: CASSLVRTTNQPQHF. CDR3 DNA: TGTGCCAGCAGCTTAGTTCGGACTACCAATCAGCCCCAGCATTTT.

The chain combines TRBV13 with TRBJ1-4; D gene uncertain. Trimming stripped 0 bases from V and 4 bases from J, with 6 bases between. The CDR3 is made up of 14 amino acids. CDR1 and CDR2 from the germline V gene are PRHDT and FYEKMQ (reference sequence). In nucleotides, the CDR3 is TGTGCCAGCAGCTTAGGAGGACTTAATGAAAAACTGTTTTTT. The encoded protein is CASSLGGLNEKLFF.

J is TRBJ2-7 and V is TRBV7-2; 11 bases fit TRBD1. Germline V gene data show CDR1 as SGHTA and CDR2 as FQGNSA. V was pared by 6 bases and J by 2 bases, with 3 bases of the junction left unmatched. The CDR3 consists of 14 residues. The CDR3 DNA follows: TGTGCCAGCAGGGGACAGGGGGAAGCCTACGAGCAGTACTTC. Translation: CASRGQGEAYEQYF. Complete variable domain (other parts from reference TRBV7-2 and TRBJ2-7): GAGVSQSPSNKVTEKGKDVELRCDPISGHTALYWYRQSLGQGLEFLIYFQGNSAPDKSGLPSDRFSAERTGGSVSTLTIQRTQQEDSAVYLCASRGQGEAYEQYFGPGTRLTVT.

V usage is TRBV28 and J usage is TRBJ1-4; tentatively, D is TRBD1 (6 bases). The CDR3 is 12 amino acids. CDR1 is MDHEN, CDR2 SYDVKM, per germline. Deletions cut 11 bases from V and 8 bases from J, with 15 bases between. The chain's CDR3 is CAARQALEKLFF. The CDR3 DNA follows: TGTGCCGCCCGACAGGCACTGGAAAAACTGTTTTTT.

The chain employs TRBV2 and TRBJ1-5; D is possibly TRBD1 (6 bases). The CDR3 is 13 residues long. The V end was cut by 11 bases, the J end by 6 bases, with 17 bases between. Per germline, CDR1 SNHLY and CDR2 FYNNEI. CDR3 residues: CALGGGPSQPQHF. Here the CDR3 DNA reads TGTGCCTTAGGGGGGGGTCCAAGTCAGCCCCAGCATTTT.

Worth noting for this clone: A read error may produce the germline difference seen at one junction end. The CDR3 spells CASSQEGPDRAASVLTF. CDR3 in DNA: TGTGCCAGCAGCCAAGAAGGACCGGACAGGGCCGCCAGCGTCCTGACTTTC. The rearrangement links TRBV4-2 to TRBJ2-6, with 8 bases fitting TRBD1. The CDR3 runs to 17 residues. Per the germline V gene, CDR1 is LGHNA and CDR2 is YNFKEQ.

The chain links TRBV10-1 to TRBJ2-2; D gene uncertain. The germline CDR1 and CDR2 sequences are WNHNN and SYGVQD (reference sequence). V was trimmed by 6 bases and J by 8 bases, leaving 13 bases between them. The CDR3 runs 13 residues. In nucleotides, the CDR3 is TGCGCCAGCAGCGCGATTTGGGCTGGGGAGCTGTTTTTT. Amino acid sequence: CASSAIWAGELFF.

The J gene is TRBJ1-2, the V gene TRBV28; no firm D call. The CDR3 runs 13 residues. Trimming took 6 bases from V and 13 from J, leaving 21 bases between them. The germline V gene encodes CDR1 MDHEN and CDR2 SYDVKM. CDR3 coding DNA: TGTGCCAGCAGCTCCCTCCAGGCCAGGCATCCCACCTTC. This translates into CASSSLQARHPTF.

J is TRBJ1-1 and V is TRBV25-1; D unresolved. Trimming removed 1 base from V and 1 base from J, with 7 bases in between. Germline lookup yields CDR1 MGHDK and CDR2 SYGVNS. The CDR3 spans 14 residues. The CDR3 region has the DNA TGTGCCAGCAGTGAATGGGCCGAGAACACTGAAGCTTTCTTT. Its protein is CASSEWAENTEAFF.

The V gene is TRBV6-1, the J gene TRBJ1-5; tentative D call: TRBD1 (5 bases). The CDR3 sequence is 14 residues long. Germline V gives CDR1 MNHNS, CDR2 SASEGT. Between the trimmed V and J ends, which lost 2 bases and 2 bases, there was a span of 7 bases. The CDR3 nucleotides are TGTGCCAGCAGTGAACGGGGGGGCAATCAGCCCCAGCATTTT. Translating gives CASSERGGNQPQHF.

The chain couples TRBV30 to TRBJ2-5; D possibly corresponds to TRBD2 (6 bases). CDR1 and CDR2 from the germline V gene are GTSNPN and SVGIG (reference sequence). This CDR3 spans 13 amino acids. V shed 0 bases and J shed 1 base, with 6 bases lying between them. The chain's CDR3 is CAWSVEGQETQYF. In DNA form, the CDR3 reads TGTGCCTGGAGTGTGGAGGGCCAAGAGACCCAGTACTTC.

This clone has just a few counts. The chain links TRBV5-4 to TRBJ2-2; 9 nucleotides match TRBD2. J was trimmed by 4 bases and V by 4 bases; bases with no gene match: 14. The CDR3 spans 18 residues. Germline V gene lookup returns CDR1 SGHNT and CDR2 YYREEE (reference sequence). The CDR3 sequence: CASSPLVRGGAATGELFF. The CDR3 DNA reads as TGTGCCAGCAGCCCCCTTGTTCGCGGGGGGGCGGCCACCGGGGAGCTGTTTTTT.